These 21 T cell receptor beta chains were all obtained from the same sample, sequenced in a study of PD-1 blockade in classical Hodgkin lymphoma. Indicated time point: newly diagnosed, previously untreated cHL patient sample. It was by magnetic negative selection that CD4+ T cells were purified from thawed PBMCs. Assay: immunoSEQ multiplex PCR; the TCRdb copy retains only in-frame clones and omits some. The sample includes about 36,000 clones, about 89% of them seen just once. The sample was CD4+ T cells from blood. The receptors originated from a human donor with classical Hodgkin lymphoma.

V gene TRBV28 combines with J gene TRBJ2-5; 8 bases align to TRBD1. The CDR3 sequence is 17 residues long. Germline lookup yields CDR1 MDHEN and CDR2 SYDVKM. The J segment lost 4 bases and the V segment lost 4 bases, leaving 14 bases of the junction unmatched. In DNA, the CDR3 is TGTGCCAGCAGTTCATACCGCACAGGGGGAGTTCGAGAGACCCAGTACTTC. Its translation is CASSSYRTGGVRETQYF.

The V and J genes are TRBV25-1 and TRBJ1-5; 7 bases are a match to TRBD1. Unmatched junction bases numbered 8, after V lost 8 bases and J lost 7 bases. Germline loops: CDR1 MGHDK, CDR2 SYGVNS. The CDR3 is 13 amino acids. The CDR3 region is CASRDRGEQPQHF. The CDR3 nucleotides read TGTGCCAGCCGGGACAGAGGAGAACAGCCCCAGCATTTT.

The chain combines TRBV10-3 with TRBJ2-2; 9 bases fit TRBD1. V shed 4 bases, J shed 5 bases, and the junction held 5 bases outside the gene matches. The CDR3 contains 15 residues. Germline CDR1 is ENHRY and CDR2 is SYGVKD. The CDR3 loop is CAISAGTGITGELFF. The CDR3 nucleotides read TGTGCCATCAGTGCCGGGACAGGGATTACCGGGGAGCTGTTTTTT.

The V and J genes are TRBV18 and TRBJ2-1; D could derive from TRBD1 or TRBD2 (5 bases each). CDR1 and CDR2 from the germline V gene are KGHSH and LQKENI. CDR3 length: 17 amino acids. V lost 2 bases and J lost 8, with 22 bases in between. The CDR3 loop is CASSPRPRGPLGDEQFF. The CDR3 DNA reads as TGTGCCAGCTCACCAAGACCCCGGGGACCCCTCGGAGATGAGCAGTTCTTC.

The V call is TRBV11-2, the J call TRBJ1-3; D call uncertain. From germline, CDR1 is SGHAT and CDR2 FQNNGV. V lost 5 bases and J 8 bases, leaving 13 bases between the germline ends. The CDR3 runs 13 residues. In nucleotides, the CDR3 is TGTGCCAGCAGCCCGCAACTCCTGGACACCATATATTTT. Residues: CASSPQLLDTIYF.

This sequence joins TRBV2 and TRBJ2-1; TRBD2 is a possible D gene (6 bases). Trimming shortened V by 7 bases and J by 0 bases, and 10 bases separated the two germline ends. This CDR3 has 14 residues. Germline CDR1 is SNHLY and CDR2 is FYNNEI. CDR3 in amino acids: CASMISGSYNEQFF. Written as DNA, the CDR3 is TGTGCCAGCATGATTAGCGGCTCCTACAATGAGCAGTTCTTC.

The V gene is TRBV6-8, the J gene TRBJ2-3, with D tentatively TRBD2 (7 bases). Germline loops: CDR1 MNHGY, CDR2 SAAAGT. V lost 9 bases and J 14 bases, leaving 30 bases between the germline ends. The CDR3 has 15 amino acids. This CDR3 reads CARGGLITQDRGTYF. CDR3 coding DNA: TGTGCCAGGGGGGGGTTAATCACGCAGGACAGAGGGACGTATTTT.

This chain uses TRBV11-2 with TRBJ1-5; D is perhaps TRBD1 (6 bases). Trimming stripped 0 bases from V and 5 bases from J, with 11 bases between. Germline V gene data show CDR1 as SGHAT and CDR2 as FQNNGV. The length of the CDR3 is 15 residues. The CDR3: CASSLDGRGDQPQHF. The CDR3 coding sequence is TGTGCCAGCAGCTTAGACGGCAGGGGCGATCAGCCCCAGCATTTT. The entire variable domain, with the rest obtained from reference TRBV11-2 and TRBJ1-5, is as follows: EAGVAQSPRYKIIEKRQSVAFWCNPISGHATLYWYQQILGQGPKLLIQFQNNGVVDDSQLPKDRFSAERLKGVDSTLKIQPAKLEDSAVYLCASSLDGRGDQPQHFGDGTRLSIL.

V is TRBV10-3 and J is TRBJ2-1; 13 bases map to TRBD2. The CDR3 is 15 residues long. CDR1 is ENHRY, CDR2 SYGVKD, per germline. V gave up 6 bases and J gave up 8 bases; unmatched junction bases: 7. The CDR3 region has the DNA TGTGCCATCAGGGGAACTAGCGGGGGGGCCCATGAGCAGTTCTTC. Amino acid sequence: CAIRGTSGGAHEQFF.

V usage is TRBV30 and J usage is TRBJ2-2; D remains ambiguous. Per the germline V gene, CDR1 is GTSNPN and CDR2 is SVGIG (reference sequence). The CDR3 is 13 amino acids. Trimming shortened V by 5 bases and J by 1 base, and 8 bases separated the two germline ends. In DNA, the CDR3 is TGTGCCTGGCAGAAGCTGAACACCGGGGAGCTGTTTTTT. This translates into CAWQKLNTGELFF.

V usage is TRBV28 and J usage is TRBJ1-1, with TRBD1 identical over 8 bases. This CDR3 is 15 amino acids long. The ends lost 8 bases at V and 1 base at J; junction bases unmatched: 9. Per germline, CDR1 MDHEN and CDR2 SYDVKM. The CDR3 DNA follows: TGTGCCAGCCTCAATCTCGGACAGGGGAACACTGAAGCTTTCTTT. Translated, it gives CASLNLGQGNTEAFF.

The chain couples TRBV28 to TRBJ1-5; 7 bases are a match to TRBD1. CDR3 size: 17 residues. The germline CDR1 and CDR2 sequences are MDHEN and SYDVKM. Trimming at V came to 6 bases and at J to 0 bases, leaving 11 bases not matched to a gene. The CDR3 protein is CASRRLGTVHSNQPQHF. The CDR3 coding sequence is TGTGCCAGCAGACGCCTGGGGACAGTACATAGCAATCAGCCCCAGCATTTT.

The rearrangement joins TRBV5-6 to TRBJ2-4, with D perhaps TRBD2 (5 bases). Germline CDR1 SGHDT, CDR2 YYEEEE. The length of the CDR3 is 13 residues. The V end was cut by 2 bases, the J end by 8 bases, with 11 bases between. The CDR3 DNA reads as TGTGCCAGCAGCTTAAGAGGGCTAGACATTCAGTACTTC. Amino acids: CASSLRGLDIQYF.

J is TRBJ2-3 and V is TRBV11-3; unclear D gene. CDR1 is SGHNT, CDR2 YENEEA, per germline. Trimming removed 0 bases at V and 1 base at J, with 8 bases between. The CDR3 spans 15 residues. This CDR3 is CASSLDPTGTDTQYF. The CDR3 DNA reads TGTGCCAGCAGCTTAGATCCTACAGGCACAGATACGCAGTATTTT. The complete variable domain, with remaining parts taken from reference TRBV11-3 and TRBJ2-3, reads EAGVVQSPRYKIIEKKQPVAFWCNPISGHNTLYWYLQNLGQGPELLIRYENEEAVDDSQLPKDRFSAERLKGVDSTLKIQPAELGDSAVYLCASSLDPTGTDTQYFGPGTRLTVL.

The chain has TRBV5-6 and TRBJ2-2; TRBD2 aligns across 7 bases. Germline-derived CDR1 and CDR2 are SGHDT and YYEEEE. Losses at the gene ends were 0 bases for V and 5 bases for J; bases not matched to a gene: 7. The CDR3 is made up of 16 amino acids. This chain's CDR3 is CASSLASRGGTGELFF. CDR3 coding DNA: TGTGCCAGCAGCTTGGCCAGTCGCGGGGGTACCGGGGAGCTGTTTTTT.

This chain joins TRBV11-3 and TRBJ2-3; D is perhaps TRBD1 (6 bases). The CDR3 covers 15 residues. V dropped 5 bases and J dropped 2 bases, with 14 bases sitting between them. Germline V gene data show CDR1 as SGHNT and CDR2 as YENEEA. The DNA of the CDR3 is TGTGCCAGCAGCCAACAGGGCCACCCCACAGATACGCAGTATTTT. It codes for CASSQQGHPTDTQYF.

CDR3 nucleotide sequence: TGTGCCAGCAGTTTAAAACAGGGGTCAAGATACGAGCAGTACTTC. Translation: CASSLKQGSRYEQYF. V is TRBV27 and J is TRBJ2-7; 7 positions match TRBD1. The germline CDR1 and CDR2 sequences are MNHEY and SMNVEV (reference sequence). V lost 2 bases, J lost 4 bases, and 8 bases stayed unmatched. The CDR3 is made up of 15 amino acids.

This clone was detected only once. The V call is TRBV6-5, the J call TRBJ1-1, with a possible D match to TRBD1 (5 bases). In germline, CDR1 is MNHEY, CDR2 SVGAGI. This CDR3 region has 13 residues. Trimming shortened V by 8 bases and J by 3 bases, and 13 bases separated the two germline ends. The CDR3 nucleotides read TGTGCCAGCGCTCGGGAGGGGTACACTGAAGCTTTCTTT. This sequence encodes CASAREGYTEAFF.

This clone has a handful of counts. V is TRBV5-1 and J is TRBJ1-3; the D is unclear. CDR1 is SGHRS and CDR2 is YFSETQ in the germline V gene. Trimming took off 0 bases at V and 0 bases at J, with 10 bases between the two ends. This CDR3 is 16 amino acids long. CDR3 coding DNA: TGCGCCAGCAGCTTGGGTGGACCTTCCTCTGGAAACACCATATATTTT. Translation: CASSLGGPSSGNTIYF.

The genes are TRBV19 and TRBJ2-7, with 9 bases fitting TRBD1. Germline CDR1 reads LNHDA; CDR2 reads SQIVND (reference sequence). CDR3 length: 15 residues. V lost 4 bases to trimming and J lost 5 bases; unmatched junction nucleotides: 9. The CDR3 bases are TGTGCCAGTAGTACCCTACCGGGACAGGGAAACGAGCAGTACTTC. Translation gives CASSTLPGQGNEQYF.

The V and J genes are TRBV19 and TRBJ1-2, with D tentatively TRBD1 (6 bases). The CDR3 totals 13 residues. The germline CDR1 and CDR2 sequences are LNHDA and SQIVND (reference sequence). V shed 3 bases and J shed 8 bases, with 13 bases lying between them. The CDR3 is CASSMATGGGYTF. The CDR3 region has the DNA TGTGCCAGTAGTATGGCTACGGGGGGCGGCTACACCTTC.